A single TCR beta chain is shown here with its context. The data belong to a study of radiation and T cells in renal cell carcinoma. The table came from immunoSEQ multiplex PCR; TCRdb's copy has only in-frame clones and leaves some out. The repertoire holds about 86,000 clones, with roughly 80% as singletons. Trimming took 8 bases from V and 0 from J; bases not matched to a gene: 6. The CDR3 runs to 15 residues. Germline CDR1 reads MNHEY; CDR2 reads SMNVEV (reference sequence). Time point denoted: blood 4 weeks post-SBRT, at nephrectomy. As for treatment: 15 Gy SBRT to primary tumor, nephrectomy 4 weeks later.

Sequencing used blood, obtained from a patient whose treatment included radiotherapy and nephrectomy. The sequence came from a man aged 50-60 years with renal cell carcinoma. The genes are TRBV27 and TRBJ2-2; 7 nucleotides align to TRBD2. The CDR3, as DNA: TGTGCCAGCCTCGGGGGGATCGCGAACACCGGGGAGCTGTTTTTT. It is translated as CASLGGIANTGELFF.